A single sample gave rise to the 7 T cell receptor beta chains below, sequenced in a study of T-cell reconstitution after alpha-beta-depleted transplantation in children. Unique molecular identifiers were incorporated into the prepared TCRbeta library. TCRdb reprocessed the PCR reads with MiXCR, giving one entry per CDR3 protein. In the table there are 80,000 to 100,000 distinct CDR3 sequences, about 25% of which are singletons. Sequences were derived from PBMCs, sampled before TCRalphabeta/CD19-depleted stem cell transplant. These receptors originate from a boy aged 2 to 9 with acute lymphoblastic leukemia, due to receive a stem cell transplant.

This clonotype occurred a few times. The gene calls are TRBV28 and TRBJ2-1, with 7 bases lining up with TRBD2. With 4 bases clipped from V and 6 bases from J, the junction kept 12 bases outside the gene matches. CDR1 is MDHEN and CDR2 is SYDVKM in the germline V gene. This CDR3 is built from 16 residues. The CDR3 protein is CASSSLTSERSNEQFF. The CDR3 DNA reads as TGTGCCAGCAGTTCCCTCACTAGCGAGCGTTCCAATGAGCAGTTCTTC.

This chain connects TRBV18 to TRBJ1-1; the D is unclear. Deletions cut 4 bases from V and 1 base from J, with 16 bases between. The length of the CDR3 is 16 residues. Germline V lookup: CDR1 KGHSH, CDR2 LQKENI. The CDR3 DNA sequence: TGTGCCAGCTCACTCGGGCAGGCGCCAACGAACACTGAAGCTTTCTTT. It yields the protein CASSLGQAPTNTEAFF.

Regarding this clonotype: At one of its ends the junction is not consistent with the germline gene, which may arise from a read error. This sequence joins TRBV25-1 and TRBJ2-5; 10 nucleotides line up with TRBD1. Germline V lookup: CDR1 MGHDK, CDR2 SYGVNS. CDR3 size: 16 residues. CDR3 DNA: TGTGCCAGCAGTGAATCCCGGGACAGGGGCCCGGGAGTTCGGGTCTTC. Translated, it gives CASSESRDRGPGVRVF.

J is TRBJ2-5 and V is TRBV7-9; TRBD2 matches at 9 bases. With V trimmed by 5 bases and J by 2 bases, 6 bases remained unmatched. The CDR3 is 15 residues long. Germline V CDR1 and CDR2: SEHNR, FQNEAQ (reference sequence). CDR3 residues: CASSPRLAEQETQYF. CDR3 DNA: TGTGCCAGCAGCCCCAGACTAGCGGAACAAGAGACCCAGTACTTC. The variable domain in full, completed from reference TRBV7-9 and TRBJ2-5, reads DTGVSQNPRHKITKRGQNVTFRCDPISEHNRLYWYRQTLGQGPEFLTYFQNEAQLEKSRLLSDRFSAERPKGSFSTLEIQRTEQGDSAMYLCASSPRLAEQETQYFGPGTRLLVL.

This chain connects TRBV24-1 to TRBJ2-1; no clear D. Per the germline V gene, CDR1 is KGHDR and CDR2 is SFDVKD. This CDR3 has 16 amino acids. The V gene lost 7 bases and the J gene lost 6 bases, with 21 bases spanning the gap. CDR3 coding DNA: TGTGCCACCAGGACATGGCCAGGTCCGCAAGGCAATGAGCAGTTCTTC. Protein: CATRTWPGPQGNEQFF.

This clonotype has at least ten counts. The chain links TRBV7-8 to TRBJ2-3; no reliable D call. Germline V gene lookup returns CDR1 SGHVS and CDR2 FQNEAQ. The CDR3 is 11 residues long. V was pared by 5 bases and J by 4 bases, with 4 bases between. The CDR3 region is CASSLSDTQYF. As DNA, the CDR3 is TGTGCCAGCAGCCTCTCAGATACGCAGTATTTT.

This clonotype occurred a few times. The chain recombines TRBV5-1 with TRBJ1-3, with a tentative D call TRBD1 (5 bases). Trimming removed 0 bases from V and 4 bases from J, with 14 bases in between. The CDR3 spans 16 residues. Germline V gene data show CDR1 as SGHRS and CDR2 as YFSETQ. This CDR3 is CASSLERGSSGNTIYF. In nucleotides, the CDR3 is TGCGCCAGCAGCTTGGAGAGGGGTAGTAGCGGAAACACCATATATTTT.